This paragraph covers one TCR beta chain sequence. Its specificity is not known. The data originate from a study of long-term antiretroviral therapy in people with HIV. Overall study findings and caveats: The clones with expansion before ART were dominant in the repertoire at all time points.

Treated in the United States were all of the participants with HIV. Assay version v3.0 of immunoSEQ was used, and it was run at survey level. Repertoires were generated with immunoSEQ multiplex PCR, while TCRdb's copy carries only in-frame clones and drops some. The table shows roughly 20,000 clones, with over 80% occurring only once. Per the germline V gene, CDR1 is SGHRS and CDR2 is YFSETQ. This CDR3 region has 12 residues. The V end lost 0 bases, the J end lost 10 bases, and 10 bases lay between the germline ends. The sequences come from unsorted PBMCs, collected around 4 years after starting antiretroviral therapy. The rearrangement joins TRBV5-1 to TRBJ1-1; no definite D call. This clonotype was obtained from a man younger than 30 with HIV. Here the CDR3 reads CASSLGGEGAFF. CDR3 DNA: TGCGCCAGCAGCTTGGGCGGGGAGGGAGCTTTCTTT.